This T cell receptor beta chain was recovered during a study of T cell responses to AZD1222 COVID-19 vaccine. Findings and limits, study-wide: Of spike-specific TCRs, nearly half reportedly target regions left unmutated in variants.

To note about this clone: What it binds is not known.

Sequenced by immunoSEQ multiplex PCR; TCRdb stores in-frame clones only, minus some. The table has some 120,000 clones, 70% to 90% seen once. The CDR3 sequence is 17 residues long. Between the trimmed V and J ends, which lost 0 bases and 0 bases, there was a span of 14 bases. Germline values: CDR1 KGHSH, CDR2 LQKENI. The chain recombines TRBV18 with TRBJ1-2; perhaps TRBD1 as D (6 bases). The sample in question was peripheral blood, obtained on day 0 of AZD1222 vaccination. This receptor was identified in an adult in good health. CDR3: CASSPPTLRGANYGYTF. CDR3 nucleotide sequence: TGTGCCAGCTCACCACCTACACTCAGGGGCGCTAACTATGGCTACACCTTC.